The 13 T cell receptor beta chains below all came from one sample that was sequenced in a study of CD8+ T cells in alopecia areata. Following RNA extraction, reverse transcription yielded cDNA that acted as the sequencing template. Profiling relied on immunoSEQ multiplex PCR, and the TCRdb table lists in-frame clones only, not all of them. This table has around 270,000 clones, roughly 50% appearing once. Specified treatment: oral pan-JAK inhibitor, 5-10 mg twice daily. The sample here was CD4+ T cells sorted from blood, taken at week 24, from a patient treated with tofacitinib. The receptors here all came from a human donor with alopecia areata.

The chain recombines TRBV6-5 with TRBJ1-5, with TRBD1 identical over 10 bases. CDR3 length: 15 amino acids. Germline trimming cut 7 bases from V and 5 bases from J; bases unmatched to any gene: 8. Germline CDR1 MNHEY, CDR2 SVGAGI. DNA of the CDR3: TGTGCCAGCAACCCGACAGGGGGCGCGGATCAGCCCCAGCATTTT. This encodes CASNPTGGADQPQHF.

The chain links TRBV6-6 to TRBJ1-1, with D hard to call. The germline V gene has CDR1 MNHNY and CDR2 SVGAGI (reference sequence). Trimming removed 5 bases from V and 1 base from J, with 11 bases in between. CDR3 size: 14 residues. CDR3: CASSAGPTNTEAFF. DNA for the CDR3: TGTGCCAGCAGTGCCGGGCCTACGAACACTGAAGCTTTCTTT.

This clone was seen a few times. The chain carries TRBV20-1 and TRBJ1-1; possibly TRBD1 for D (6 bases). V was trimmed by 4 bases and J by 5 bases, leaving 8 bases between them. Germline CDR1 is DFQATT and CDR2 is SNEGSKA (reference sequence). The CDR3 totals 11 residues. The CDR3 nucleotides are TGCAGTGCTATCAGGGGAACTGAAGCTTTCTTT. Its protein is CSAIRGTEAFF.

CDR3 loop: CASSQQSYEQYF. The CDR3 DNA is TGTGCCAGCAGCCAGCAATCCTACGAGCAGTACTTC. The V and J genes are TRBV7-9 and TRBJ2-7; no clear D gene. This CDR3 has 12 amino acids. V gave up 5 bases and J gave up 1 base, with 6 bases separating them. The germline V gene encodes CDR1 SEHNR and CDR2 FQNEAQ (reference sequence).

This clone was found once. The chain is built from TRBV18 and TRBJ1-2, with D unresolved. The CDR3 consists of 12 residues. In germline, CDR1 is KGHSH, CDR2 LQKENI. With 4 bases removed from V and 10 bases from J, the gap between germline ends came to 13 bases. CDR3 coding DNA: TGTGCCAGCTCACTCTCGGGCCTCGACTACACCTTC. Protein: CASSLSGLDYTF.

This clone showed up just a few times. This chain joins TRBV2 and TRBJ2-3; 9 bases match TRBD2. The CDR3 is 14 residues long. CDR1 and CDR2 (germline): SNHLY, FYNNEI. Unmatched junction bases numbered 10, after V lost 3 bases and J lost 12 bases. The CDR3 sequence is CASSEDPRLADQYF. The CDR3 region has the DNA TGTGCCAGCAGTGAGGATCCCCGACTAGCGGACCAGTATTTT.

This clone turned up a few times. This sample also contains other DNA sequences that code for the same CDR3. The chain is built from TRBV19 and TRBJ2-1, with 7 nucleotides matching TRBD1. This CDR3 is built from 14 residues. Germline V gene data show CDR1 as LNHDA and CDR2 as SQIVND (reference sequence). V shed 5 bases and J 7 bases; nucleotides not matched to a gene: 8. CDR3 sequence (DNA): TGTGCCAGTAGTCGTGAGGGGGCGAGGAATGAGCAGTTCTTC. The encoded protein is CASSREGARNEQFF.

This sequence joins TRBV9 and TRBJ2-5; D not certain. This CDR3 contains 13 residues. V dropped 0 bases and J dropped 7 bases, with 10 bases sitting between them. The germline V gene has CDR1 SGDLS and CDR2 YYNGEE. CDR3 sequence (DNA): TGTGCCAGCAGCGTAGATGGCTACAGGACCCAGTACTTC. As protein: CASSVDGYRTQYF.

The V call is TRBV30, the J call TRBJ2-5; TRBD2 matches 8 bases. Germline CDR1 and CDR2: GTSNPN and SVGIG (reference sequence). The CDR3 has 13 residues. The J segment lost 5 bases and the V segment lost 7 bases, leaving 9 bases of the junction unmatched. CDR3: CAFVRGGRETQYF. For the CDR3, the DNA is TGTGCCTTTGTCCGGGGGGGCCGGGAGACCCAGTACTTC. Combining the CDR3 with reference TRBV30 and TRBJ2-5 gives the whole variable domain SQTIHQWPATLVQPVGSPLSLECTVEGTSNPNLYWYRQAAGRGLQLLFYSVGIGQISSEVPQNLSASRPQDRQFILSSKKLLLSDSGFYLCAFVRGGRETQYFGPGTRLLVL.

The chain uses TRBV6-5 and TRBJ1-5, with D hard to call. This CDR3 region has 12 residues. V was clipped by 2 bases and J by 6 bases, with 5 bases between them. Germline V gene sequence: CDR1 MNHEY, CDR2 SVGAGI. Here the CDR3 DNA reads TGTGCCAGCAGTTACACGTCTCAGCCCCAGCATTTT. It is translated as CASSYTSQPQHF.

J is TRBJ1-1 and V is TRBV7-6; a possible D gene is TRBD1 (5 bases). CDR1 SGHVS and CDR2 FNYEAQ come from the germline V gene. The CDR3 runs to 13 residues. The ends were cut back, 5 bases at V and 6 bases at J, with 13 bases in the middle. The CDR3 nucleotides read TGTGCCAGCAGCCTTGGGGGGAATGCTGAAGCTTTCTTT. It is translated as CASSLGGNAEAFF.

With respect to this clone: Germline and junction disagree at one end, which may indicate a read error. The rearrangement uses TRBV29-1 and TRBJ2-1; D is possibly TRBD1 or TRBD2 (5 bases each). There are 11 residues in the CDR3. Germline V gene data show CDR1 as SQVTM and CDR2 as ANQGSEA. CDR3 amino acids: CSAELKDWGIF. The CDR3 nucleotides read TGCAGCGCTGAACTAAAGGACTGGGGGATCTTC.

The J gene is TRBJ1-1, the V gene TRBV7-9, with 7 nucleotides matching TRBD1. CDR3 length: 15 residues. The junction had 11 bases not matched to a gene; V was cut back by 5 bases and J by 5 bases. Looked up from germline, CDR1 is SEHNR and CDR2 is FQNEAQ (reference sequence). The CDR3 bases are TGTGCCAGCAGCCCTGGAGGGGGCGCAAGGACTGAAGCTTTCTTT. It translates to CASSPGGGARTEAFF.